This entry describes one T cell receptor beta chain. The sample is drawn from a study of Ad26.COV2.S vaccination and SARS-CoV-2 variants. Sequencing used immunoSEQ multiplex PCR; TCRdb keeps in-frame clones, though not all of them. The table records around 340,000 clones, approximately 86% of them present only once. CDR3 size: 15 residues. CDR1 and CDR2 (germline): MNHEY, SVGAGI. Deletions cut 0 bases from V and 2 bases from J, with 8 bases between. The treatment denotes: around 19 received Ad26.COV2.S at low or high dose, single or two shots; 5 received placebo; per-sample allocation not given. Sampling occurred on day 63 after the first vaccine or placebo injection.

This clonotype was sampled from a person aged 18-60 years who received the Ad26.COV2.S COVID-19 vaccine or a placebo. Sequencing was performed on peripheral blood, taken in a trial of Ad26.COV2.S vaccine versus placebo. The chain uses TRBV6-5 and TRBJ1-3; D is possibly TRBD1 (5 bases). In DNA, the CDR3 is TGTGCCAGCAGTTACTCGGGGACTCCTGGAAACACCATATATTTT. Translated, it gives CASSYSGTPGNTIYF.